This TCR beta chain was identified in a study of cytomegalovirus exposure and HLA in healthy donors. Study-wide results and caveats: The authors listed roughly 150 TCR beta chains as cytomegalovirus-associated. TCR clusters originating in the first cohort tended to co-occur in the approximately 120 validation repertoires, according to a later analysis.

It was the approximately 130-subject validation cohort, separate from the approximately 700-subject first cohort, to which the donors belonged. CDR1 SGHDT and CDR2 YYEEEE come from the germline V gene. The CDR3 consists of 14 residues. Between the trimmed V and J ends, which lost 4 bases and 14 bases, there was a span of 19 bases. Sequencing used immunoSEQ multiplex PCR; TCRdb keeps in-frame clones, though not all of them. This sample has fewer than 150,000 clones; 70% to 90% occur once, and the top ten carry roughly 7.7%. About this clone: Its antigen is not known.

Input material: PBMCs. V gene TRBV5-6 combines with J gene TRBJ1-6; possible D gene TRBD1, 6 bases. The clonotype was recovered from a young woman in good health and CMV-seropositive. DNA for the CDR3: TGTGCCAGCAGCGGAAGACAGGCTAGTATCACCCTCCACTTT. Its protein is CASSGRQASITLHF. The full variable domain, with the rest looked up from reference TRBV5-6 and TRBJ1-6, is DAGVTQSPTHLIKTRGQQVTLRCSPKSGHDTVSWYQQALGQGPQFIFQYYEEEERQRGNFPDRFSGHQFPNYSSELNVNALLLGDSALYLCASSGRQASITLHFGNGTRLTVT.